A few counts support the clone carrying this T cell receptor beta chain. Original data processing: The authors estimated nucleated cell counts from reference gene primer amplification. The assay was immunoSEQ multiplex PCR, and TCRdb's table has in-frame clones only and misses some. V and J calls and clone size are copied from that table; D and trimming were computed from the DNA. The table lists about 200,000 clones, approximately 87% of them singletons. The data belong to a study of blood T cell repertoires in COVID-19. Across the whole study: Sites in the United States, Italy and Spain provided acute and convalescent COVID-19 samples. Sources were T cells, B-cell-depleted T cells, or PBMCs; the material itself was cDNA or gDNA.

This CDR3 is built from 16 residues. Trimming took off 5 bases at V and 6 bases at J, with 20 bases between the two ends. The germline gives CDR1 LGHDT, CDR2 YNNKEL (reference sequence). This sequence joins TRBV3-1 (or the pseudogene TRBV3-2) and TRBJ1-5; a weak D match, TRBD1 (6 bases). The sequencing sample was made of peripheral blood. The source of this sequence is a woman in her 70s with acute or convalescent COVID-19. The DNA for the CDR3 is TGTGCCAGCAGCGCAGCAATGGGGGGCGGGAGTCAGCCCCAGCATTTT. Its protein is CASSAAMGGGSQPQHF.